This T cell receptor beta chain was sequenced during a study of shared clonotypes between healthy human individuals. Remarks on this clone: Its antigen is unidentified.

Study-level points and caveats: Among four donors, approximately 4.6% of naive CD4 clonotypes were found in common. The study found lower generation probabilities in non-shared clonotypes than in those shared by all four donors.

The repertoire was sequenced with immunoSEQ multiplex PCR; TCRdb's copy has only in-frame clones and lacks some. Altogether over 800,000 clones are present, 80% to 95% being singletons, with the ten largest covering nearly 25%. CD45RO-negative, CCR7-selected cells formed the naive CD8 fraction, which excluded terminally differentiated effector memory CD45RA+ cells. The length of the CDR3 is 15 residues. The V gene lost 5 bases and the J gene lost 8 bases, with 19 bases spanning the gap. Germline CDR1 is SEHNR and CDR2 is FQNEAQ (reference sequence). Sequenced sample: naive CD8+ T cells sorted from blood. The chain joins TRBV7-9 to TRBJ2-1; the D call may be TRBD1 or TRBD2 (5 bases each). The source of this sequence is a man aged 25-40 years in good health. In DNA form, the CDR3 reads TGTGCCAGCAGCCCACGCGAGGGGCGTCAGGATGAGCAGTTCTTC. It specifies CASSPREGRQDEQFF.